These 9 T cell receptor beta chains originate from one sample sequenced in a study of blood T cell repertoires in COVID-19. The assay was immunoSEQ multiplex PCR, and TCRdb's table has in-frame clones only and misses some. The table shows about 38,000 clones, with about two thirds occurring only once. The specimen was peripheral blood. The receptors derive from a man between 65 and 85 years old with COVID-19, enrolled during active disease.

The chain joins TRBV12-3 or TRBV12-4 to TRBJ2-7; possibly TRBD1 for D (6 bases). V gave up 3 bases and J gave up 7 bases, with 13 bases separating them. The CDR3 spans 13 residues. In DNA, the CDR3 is TGTGCCAGCAGTTTGGGGACACCCGCGGAGCAGTACTTC. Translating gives CASSLGTPAEQYF.

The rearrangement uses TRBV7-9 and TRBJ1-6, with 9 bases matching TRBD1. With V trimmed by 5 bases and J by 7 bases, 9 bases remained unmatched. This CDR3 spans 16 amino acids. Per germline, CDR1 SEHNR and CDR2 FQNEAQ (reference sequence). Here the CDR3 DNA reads TGTGCCAGCAGCATGTCCGGGACAGGGTACAATTCACCCCTCCACTTT. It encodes CASSMSGTGYNSPLHF.

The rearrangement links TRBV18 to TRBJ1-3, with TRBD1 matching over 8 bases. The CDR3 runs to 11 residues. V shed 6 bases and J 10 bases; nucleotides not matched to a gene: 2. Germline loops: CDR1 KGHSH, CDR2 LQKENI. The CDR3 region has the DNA TGTGCCAGCTCTGGACAGGGAACCATATATTTT. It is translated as CASSGQGTIYF.

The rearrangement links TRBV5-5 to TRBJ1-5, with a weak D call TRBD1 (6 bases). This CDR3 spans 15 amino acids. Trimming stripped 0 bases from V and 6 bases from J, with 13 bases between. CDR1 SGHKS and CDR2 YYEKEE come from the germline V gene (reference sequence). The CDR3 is CASSLASGAGQPQHF. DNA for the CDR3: TGTGCCAGCAGCTTGGCATCAGGGGCGGGTCAGCCCCAGCATTTT.

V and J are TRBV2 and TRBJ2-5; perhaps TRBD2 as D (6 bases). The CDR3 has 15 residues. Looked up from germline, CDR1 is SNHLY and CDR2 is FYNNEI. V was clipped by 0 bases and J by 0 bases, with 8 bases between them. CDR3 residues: CASSEARGYQETQYF. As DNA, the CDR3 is TGTGCCAGCAGTGAAGCGCGGGGATACCAAGAGACCCAGTACTTC. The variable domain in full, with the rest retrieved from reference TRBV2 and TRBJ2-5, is EPEVTQTPSHQVTQMGQEVILRCVPISNHLYFYWYRQILGQKVEFLVSFYNNEISEKSEIFDDQFSVERPDGSNFTLKIRSTKLEDSAMYFCASSEARGYQETQYFGPGTRLLVL.

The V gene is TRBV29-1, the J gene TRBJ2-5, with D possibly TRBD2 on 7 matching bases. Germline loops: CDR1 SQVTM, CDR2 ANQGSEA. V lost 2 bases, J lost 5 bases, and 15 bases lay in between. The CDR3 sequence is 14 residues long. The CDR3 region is CSVEPRGRRETQYF. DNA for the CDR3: TGCAGCGTTGAACCGCGGGGGCGAAGGGAGACCCAGTACTTC. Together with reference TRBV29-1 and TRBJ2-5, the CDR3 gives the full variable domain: SAVISQKPSRDICQRGTSLTIQCQVDSQVTMMFWYRQQPGQSLTLIATANQGSEATYESGFVIDKFPISRPNLTFSTLTVSNMSPEDSSIYLCSVEPRGRRETQYFGPGTRLLVL.

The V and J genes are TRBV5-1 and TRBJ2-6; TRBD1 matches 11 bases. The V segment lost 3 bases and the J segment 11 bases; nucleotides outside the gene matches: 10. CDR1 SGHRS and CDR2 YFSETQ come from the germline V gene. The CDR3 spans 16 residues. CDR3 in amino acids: CASSSSGQGAFDVLTF. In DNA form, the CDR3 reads TGCGCCAGCAGCTCGAGCGGACAGGGGGCTTTCGACGTCCTGACTTTC.

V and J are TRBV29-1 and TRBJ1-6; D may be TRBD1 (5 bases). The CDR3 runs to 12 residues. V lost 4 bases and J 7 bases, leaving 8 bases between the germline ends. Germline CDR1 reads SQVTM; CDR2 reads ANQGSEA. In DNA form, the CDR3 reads TGCAGCGTTGTGGAGGGGAATTCACCCCTCCACTTT. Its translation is CSVVEGNSPLHF.

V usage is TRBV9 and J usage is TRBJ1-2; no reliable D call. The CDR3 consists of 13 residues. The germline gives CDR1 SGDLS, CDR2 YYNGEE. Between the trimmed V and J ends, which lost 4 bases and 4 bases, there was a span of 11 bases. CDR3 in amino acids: CASSPGGSYGYTF. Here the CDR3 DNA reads TGTGCCAGCAGCCCCGGAGGGTCCTATGGCTACACCTTC.